One sample yielded the 12 T cell receptor beta chains listed below, sequenced in a study of beta chain features in type 1 diabetes. The entirety of the isolated RNA underwent reverse transcription, so expressed TCRB transcripts were sequenced. Assay: immunoSEQ multiplex PCR; the TCRdb copy retains only in-frame clones and omits some. The repertoire holds about 210,000 clones, with approximately 11% as singletons. Sequencing input: central memory CD4+ T cells from blood. The receptor source for this set is a man aged 18-30 years in good health.

A word on this clone: A read error may be the cause here, since a much bigger clone is one base away. Other DNA sequences in the same sample also yield this CDR3. The chain is built from TRBV29-1 and TRBJ2-5; 7 bases are shared with TRBD1. With 8 bases clipped from V and 5 bases from J, the junction kept 11 bases outside the gene matches. Per the germline V gene, CDR1 is SQVTM and CDR2 is ANQGSEA. The CDR3 sequence is 13 residues long. In DNA, the CDR3 is TGCAGCCACAGTGGACAGGAACAGGAGACCCAGTACTTC. It specifies CSHSGQEQETQYF.

This clone occurred a few times. The chain links TRBV15 to TRBJ2-7, with 9 bases fitting TRBD1. Looked up from germline, CDR1 is LNHNV and CDR2 is YYDKDF (reference sequence). CDR3 length: 15 amino acids. V dropped 0 bases and J dropped 3; count of bases not matched to a gene: 3. The CDR3 DNA reads as TGTGCCACCAGCAGAGAGGGACAGGGACTCTACGAGCAGTACTTC. Translating it yields CATSREGQGLYEQYF.

This clone was recorded many times. The chain employs TRBV7-8 and TRBJ2-5, with no clear D. V was pared by 0 bases and J by 2 bases, with 4 bases between. The CDR3 spans 13 residues. Germline CDR1 is SGHVS and CDR2 is FQNEAQ. The DNA of the CDR3 is TGTGCCAGCAGCTTAGCACAGCAAGAGACCCAGTACTTC. Translating it yields CASSLAQQETQYF.

The chain has TRBV7-2 and TRBJ1-1; 8 nucleotides align to TRBD1. The CDR3 extends over 16 amino acids. J lost 4 bases, V lost 5 bases, and 12 bases had no gene match. Germline V gene sequence: CDR1 SGHTA, CDR2 FQGNSA. CDR3 residues: CASSPRGRAGGTEAFF. As DNA, the CDR3 is TGTGCCAGCAGCCCCAGGGGGCGAGCGGGAGGCACTGAAGCTTTCTTT.

This sequence joins TRBV4-2 and TRBJ2-7, with D possibly matching TRBD1 (6 bases). Per germline, CDR1 LGHNA and CDR2 YNFKEQ. The length of the CDR3 is 16 residues. The germline V and J ends were trimmed by 0 bases and 3 bases, with 15 bases remaining between them. Here the CDR3 DNA reads TGTGCCAGCAGCCAAGATTTGGTTGGGGGCATCTACGAGCAGTACTTC. As protein: CASSQDLVGGIYEQYF.

This clone was found a few times. The chain recombines TRBV18 with TRBJ2-1; D not resolved. This CDR3 is built from 13 residues. Trimming stripped 3 bases from V and 10 bases from J, with 13 bases between. Germline CDR1 is KGHSH and CDR2 is LQKENI. This CDR3 reads CASSPRLAEEQFF. The CDR3 coding sequence is TGTGCCAGCTCACCGCGCTTAGCCGAGGAGCAGTTCTTC.

This chain links TRBV5-1 with TRBJ1-2; 9 positions match TRBD1. This CDR3 is built from 14 residues. The germline gives CDR1 SGHRS, CDR2 YFSETQ. J was trimmed by 7 bases and V by 4 bases; bases with no gene match: 8. This CDR3 reads CASSPDTGGGGYTF. CDR3 DNA sequence: TGCGCCAGCAGCCCTGATACAGGGGGCGGTGGCTACACCTTC.

The V call is TRBV7-6, the J call TRBJ2-5, with 13 positions matching TRBD2. Germline V lookup: CDR1 SGHVS, CDR2 FNYEAQ. Unmatched junction bases numbered 2, after V lost 5 bases and J lost 5 bases. The CDR3 runs to 14 residues. DNA for the CDR3: TGTGCCAGCAGCCCGACTAGCGGGAGGGAGACCCAGTACTTC. It translates to CASSPTSGRETQYF.

The chain has TRBV6-1 and TRBJ2-6; no firm D call. The CDR3 totals 15 residues. Trimming pared 6 bases from V and 0 bases from J, leaving 9 bases between. Germline CDR1 reads MNHNS; CDR2 reads SASEGT. The CDR3 loop is CASRNTRSGANVLTF. CDR3 bases: TGTGCCAGCAGGAATACACGCTCTGGGGCCAACGTCCTGACTTTC.

This chain's CDR3 is CASSKLGSYNEQFF. CDR3 bases: TGTGCCAGCAGTAAGCTGGGGTCCTACAATGAGCAGTTCTTC. The V gene is TRBV6-1, the J gene TRBJ2-1, with D hard to call. V lost 5 bases to trimming and J lost 1 base, with 9 bases between them. Germline-derived CDR1 and CDR2 are MNHNS and SASEGT. This CDR3 contains 14 residues.

Of note for this clone: Other DNA sequences in the sample encode the same CDR3. This chain uses TRBV2 with TRBJ2-3, with 11 positions matching TRBD2. The CDR3 length is 15 residues. The trim removed 4 bases at V and 1 base at J, leaving 1 base unmatched. Germline V lookup: CDR1 SNHLY, CDR2 FYNNEI. Written as DNA, the CDR3 is TGTGCCAGCAGTGGGACTAGCGGGCGCACAGATACGCAGTATTTT. The encoded protein is CASSGTSGRTDTQYF.

The chain has TRBV11-2 and TRBJ2-5, with D uncertain. This CDR3 has 13 amino acids. The V gene lost 5 bases and the J gene lost 2 bases, with 9 bases spanning the gap. The germline gives CDR1 SGHAT, CDR2 FQNNGV. CDR3 amino acids: CASSLSFQETQYF. CDR3 coding DNA: TGTGCCAGCAGCCTCAGCTTTCAAGAGACCCAGTACTTC.